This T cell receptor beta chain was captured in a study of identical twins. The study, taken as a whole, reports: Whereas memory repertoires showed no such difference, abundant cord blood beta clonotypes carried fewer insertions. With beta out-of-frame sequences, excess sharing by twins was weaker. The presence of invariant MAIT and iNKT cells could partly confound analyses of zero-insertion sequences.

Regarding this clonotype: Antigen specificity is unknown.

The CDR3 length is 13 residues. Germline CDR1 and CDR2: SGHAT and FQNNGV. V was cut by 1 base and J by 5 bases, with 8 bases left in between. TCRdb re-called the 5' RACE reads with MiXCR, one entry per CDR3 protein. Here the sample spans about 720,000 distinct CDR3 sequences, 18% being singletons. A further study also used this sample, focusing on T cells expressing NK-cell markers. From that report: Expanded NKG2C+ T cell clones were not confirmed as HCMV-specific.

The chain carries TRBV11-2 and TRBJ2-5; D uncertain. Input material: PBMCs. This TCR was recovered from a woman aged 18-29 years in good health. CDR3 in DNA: TGTGCCAGCAGCTTAGTGAAGGGTGAGACCCAGTACTTC. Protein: CASSLVKGETQYF.